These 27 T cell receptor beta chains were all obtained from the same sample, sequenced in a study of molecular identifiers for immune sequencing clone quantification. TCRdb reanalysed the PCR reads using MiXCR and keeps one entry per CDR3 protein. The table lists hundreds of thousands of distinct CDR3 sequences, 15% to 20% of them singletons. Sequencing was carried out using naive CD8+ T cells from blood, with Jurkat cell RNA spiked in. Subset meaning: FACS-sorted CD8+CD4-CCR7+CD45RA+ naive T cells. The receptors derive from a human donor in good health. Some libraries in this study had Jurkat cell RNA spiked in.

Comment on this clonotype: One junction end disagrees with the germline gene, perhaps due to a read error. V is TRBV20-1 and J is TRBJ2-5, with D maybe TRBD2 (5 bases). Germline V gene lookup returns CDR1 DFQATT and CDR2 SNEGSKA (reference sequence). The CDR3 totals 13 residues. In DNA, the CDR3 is TGCAGTGCTAGAAGCGGTTACCAAGAGACCCAGTGCTTC. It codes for CSARSGYQETQCF.

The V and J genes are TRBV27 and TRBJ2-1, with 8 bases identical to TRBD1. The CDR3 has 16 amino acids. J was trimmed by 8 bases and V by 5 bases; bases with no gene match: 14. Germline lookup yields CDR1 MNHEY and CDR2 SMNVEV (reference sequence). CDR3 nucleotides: TGTGCCAGCAGTCTCCCCGGGCAGGGGGCTAACGATGAGCAGTTCTTC. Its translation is CASSLPGQGANDEQFF.

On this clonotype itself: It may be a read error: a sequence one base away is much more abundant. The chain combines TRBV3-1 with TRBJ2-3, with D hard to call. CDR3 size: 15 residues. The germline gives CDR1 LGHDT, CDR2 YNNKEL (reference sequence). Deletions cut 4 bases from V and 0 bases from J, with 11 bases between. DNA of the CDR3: TGTGCCAGCAGCCGAGATTTAACTAGCACAGATACGCAGTATTTT. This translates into CASSRDLTSTDTQYF.

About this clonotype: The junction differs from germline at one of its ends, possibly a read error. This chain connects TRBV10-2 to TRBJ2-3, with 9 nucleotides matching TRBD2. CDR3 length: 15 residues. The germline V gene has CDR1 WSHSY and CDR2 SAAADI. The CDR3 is CAGSFLAGGIDTQYF. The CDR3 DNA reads TGCGCCGGCAGTTTCCTGGCGGGGGGGATTGATACGCAGTATTTT.

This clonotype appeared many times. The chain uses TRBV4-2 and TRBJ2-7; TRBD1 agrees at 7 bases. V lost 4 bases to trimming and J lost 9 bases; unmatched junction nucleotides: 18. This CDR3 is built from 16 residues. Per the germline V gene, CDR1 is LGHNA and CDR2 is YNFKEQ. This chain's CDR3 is CASSLHVGGPGEGQYF. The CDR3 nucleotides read TGTGCCAGCAGCCTGCATGTAGGGGGCCCCGGAGAAGGGCAGTACTTC.

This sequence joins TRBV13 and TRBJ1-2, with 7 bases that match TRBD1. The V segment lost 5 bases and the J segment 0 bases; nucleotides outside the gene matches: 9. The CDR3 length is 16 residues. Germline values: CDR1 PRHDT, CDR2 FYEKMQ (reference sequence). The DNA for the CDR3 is TGTGCCAGCAGCGACCGGGACAGACCTTCTAACTATGGCTACACCTTC. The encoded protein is CASSDRDRPSNYGYTF.

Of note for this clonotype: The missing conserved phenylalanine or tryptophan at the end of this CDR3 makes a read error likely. Here the CDR3 reads CASSLMNTEAFL. The CDR3 DNA sequence: TGTGCCAGTAGTTTGATGAACACTGAAGCTTTCCTT. This chain connects TRBV19 to TRBJ1-1; no firm D call. Germline assignment: CDR1 LNHDA and CDR2 SQIVND (reference sequence). The length of the CDR3 is 12 residues. V dropped 5 bases and J dropped 0 bases, with 4 bases sitting between them.

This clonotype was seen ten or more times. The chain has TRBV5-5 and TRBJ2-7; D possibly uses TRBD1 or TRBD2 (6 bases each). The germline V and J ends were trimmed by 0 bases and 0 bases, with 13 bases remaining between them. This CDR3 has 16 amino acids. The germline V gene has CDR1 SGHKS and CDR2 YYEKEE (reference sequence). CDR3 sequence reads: CASSLAPGGYSYEQYF. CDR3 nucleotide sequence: TGTGCCAGCAGCTTGGCCCCCGGGGGCTACTCCTACGAGCAGTACTTC.

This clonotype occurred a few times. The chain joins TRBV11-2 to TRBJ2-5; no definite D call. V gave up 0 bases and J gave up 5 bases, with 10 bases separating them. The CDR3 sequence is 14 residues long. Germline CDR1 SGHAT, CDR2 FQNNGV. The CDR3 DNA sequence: TGTGCCAGCAGCTTAGAATTCATGTCGGAGACCCAGTACTTC. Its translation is CASSLEFMSETQYF.

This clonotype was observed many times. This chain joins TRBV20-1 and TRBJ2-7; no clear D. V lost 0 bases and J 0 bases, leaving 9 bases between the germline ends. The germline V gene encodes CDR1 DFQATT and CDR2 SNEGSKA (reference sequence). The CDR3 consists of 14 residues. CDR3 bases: TGCAGTGCTAGAGAGGAAGTGTTCTCCTACGAGCAGTACTTC. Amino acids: CSAREEVFSYEQYF.

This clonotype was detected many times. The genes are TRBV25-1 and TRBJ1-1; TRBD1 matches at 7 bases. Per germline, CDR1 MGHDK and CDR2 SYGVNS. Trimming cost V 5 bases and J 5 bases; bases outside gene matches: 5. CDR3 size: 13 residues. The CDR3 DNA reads TGTGCCAGCAGTTCGACAGGGTGGACTGAAGCTTTCTTT. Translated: CASSSTGWTEAFF.

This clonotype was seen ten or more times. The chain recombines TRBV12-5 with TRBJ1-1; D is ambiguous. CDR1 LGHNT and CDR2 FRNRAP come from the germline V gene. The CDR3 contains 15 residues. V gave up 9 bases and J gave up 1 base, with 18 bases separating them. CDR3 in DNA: TGTGCTAGCTGGTTCCCTTTCGGCGGGAACACTGAAGCTTTCTTT. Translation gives CASWFPFGGNTEAFF.

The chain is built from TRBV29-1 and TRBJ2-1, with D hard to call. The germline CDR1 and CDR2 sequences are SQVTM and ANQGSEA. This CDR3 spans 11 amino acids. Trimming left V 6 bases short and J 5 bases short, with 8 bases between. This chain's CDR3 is CSVGANNEQFF. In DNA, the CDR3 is TGCAGCGTAGGAGCCAACAATGAGCAGTTCTTC.

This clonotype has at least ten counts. CDR3 DNA sequence: TGTGCCAGCAGTTTAAGGGGCTATCAGCCCCAGCATTTT. It translates to CASSLRGYQPQHF. The chain couples TRBV28 to TRBJ1-5, with D possibly matching TRBD1 (5 bases). Germline values: CDR1 MDHEN, CDR2 SYDVKM. V lost 2 bases and J lost 5, with 7 bases in between. This CDR3 comprises 13 residues.

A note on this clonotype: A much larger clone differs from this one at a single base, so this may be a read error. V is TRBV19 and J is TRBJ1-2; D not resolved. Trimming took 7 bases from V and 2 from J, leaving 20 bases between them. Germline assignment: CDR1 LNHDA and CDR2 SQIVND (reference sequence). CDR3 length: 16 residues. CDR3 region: CASNIGRDKQNYGYTF. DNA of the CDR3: TGTGCCAGTAATATTGGTAGAGACAAACAAAACTATGGCTACACCTTC.

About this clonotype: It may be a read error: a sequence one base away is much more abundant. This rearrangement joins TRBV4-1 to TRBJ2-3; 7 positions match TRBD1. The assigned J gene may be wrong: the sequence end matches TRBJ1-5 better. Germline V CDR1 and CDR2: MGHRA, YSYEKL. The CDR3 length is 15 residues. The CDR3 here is CASSQEDRVTDTQHF. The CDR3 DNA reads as TGCGCCAGCAGCCAAGAAGACAGGGTCACAGATACGCAGCATTTT.

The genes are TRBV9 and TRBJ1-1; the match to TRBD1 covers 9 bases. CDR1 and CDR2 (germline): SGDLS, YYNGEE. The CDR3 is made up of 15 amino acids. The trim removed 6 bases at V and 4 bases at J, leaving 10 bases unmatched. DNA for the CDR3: TGTGCCAGCAACAAAGAACAGGGGGCGGGCACTGAAGCTTTCTTT. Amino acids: CASNKEQGAGTEAFF.

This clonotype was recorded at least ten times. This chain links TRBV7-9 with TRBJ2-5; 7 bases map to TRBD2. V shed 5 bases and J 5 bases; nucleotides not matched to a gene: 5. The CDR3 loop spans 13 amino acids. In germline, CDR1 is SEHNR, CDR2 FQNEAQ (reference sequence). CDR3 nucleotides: TGTGCCAGCAGCCACTCCGGGGGGGAGACCCAGTACTTC. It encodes CASSHSGGETQYF.

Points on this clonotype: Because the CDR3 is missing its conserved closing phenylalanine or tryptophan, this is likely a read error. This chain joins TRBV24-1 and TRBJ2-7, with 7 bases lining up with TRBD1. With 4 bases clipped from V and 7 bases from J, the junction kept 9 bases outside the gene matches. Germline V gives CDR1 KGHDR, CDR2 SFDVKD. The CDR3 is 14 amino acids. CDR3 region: CATSDQRQGKEQYS. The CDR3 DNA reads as TGTGCCACCAGTGACCAAAGACAGGGTAAAGAGCAGTACTCC.

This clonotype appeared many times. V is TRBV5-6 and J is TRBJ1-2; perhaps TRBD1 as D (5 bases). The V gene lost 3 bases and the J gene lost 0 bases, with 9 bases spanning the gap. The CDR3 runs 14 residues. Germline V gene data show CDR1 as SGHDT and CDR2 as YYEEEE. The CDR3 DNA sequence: TGTGCCAGCAGCTACAGGTTGACTAACTATGGCTACACCTTC. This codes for CASSYRLTNYGYTF.

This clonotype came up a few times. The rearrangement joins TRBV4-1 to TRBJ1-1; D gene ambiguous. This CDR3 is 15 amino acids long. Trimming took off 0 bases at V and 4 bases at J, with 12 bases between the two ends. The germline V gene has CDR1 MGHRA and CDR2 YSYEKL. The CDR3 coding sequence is TGCGCCAGCAGCCAAGATCCGGGGAGGAGCACTGAAGCTTTCTTT. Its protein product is CASSQDPGRSTEAFF.

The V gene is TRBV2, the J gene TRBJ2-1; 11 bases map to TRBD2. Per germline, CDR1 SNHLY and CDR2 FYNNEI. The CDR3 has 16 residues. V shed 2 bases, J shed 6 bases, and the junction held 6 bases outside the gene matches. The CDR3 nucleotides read TGTGCCAGCAGTGAATTAGCGGGGGGGCCATCCAATGAGCAGTTCTTC. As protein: CASSELAGGPSNEQFF.

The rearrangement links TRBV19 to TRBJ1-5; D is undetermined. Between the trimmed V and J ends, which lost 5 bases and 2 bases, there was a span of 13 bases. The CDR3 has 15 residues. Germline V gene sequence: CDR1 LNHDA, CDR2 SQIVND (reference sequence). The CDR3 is CASSSSPFGNQPQHF. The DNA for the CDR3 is TGTGCCAGTAGTTCCAGCCCCTTCGGCAATCAGCCCCAGCATTTT. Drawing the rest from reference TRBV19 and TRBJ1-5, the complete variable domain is DGGITQSPKYLFRKEGQNVTLSCEQNLNHDAMYWYRQDPGQGLRLIYYSQIVNDFQKGDIAEGYSVSREKKESFPLTVTSAQKNPTAFYLCASSSSPFGNQPQHFGDGTRLSIL.

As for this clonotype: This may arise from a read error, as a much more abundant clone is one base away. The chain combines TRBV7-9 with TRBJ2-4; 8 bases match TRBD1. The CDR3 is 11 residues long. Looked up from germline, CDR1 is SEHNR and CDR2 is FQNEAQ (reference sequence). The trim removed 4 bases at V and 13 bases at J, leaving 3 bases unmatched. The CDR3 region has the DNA TGTGCCAGCAGCTCAGGGGGCAAACAGTACTTC. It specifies CASSSGGKQYF.

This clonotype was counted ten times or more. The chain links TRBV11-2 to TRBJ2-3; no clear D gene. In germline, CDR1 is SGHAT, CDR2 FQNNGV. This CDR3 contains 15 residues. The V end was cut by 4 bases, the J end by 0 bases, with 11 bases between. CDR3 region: CASSYTGPSTDTQYF. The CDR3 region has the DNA TGTGCCAGCAGCTACACTGGGCCTAGCACAGATACGCAGTATTTT.

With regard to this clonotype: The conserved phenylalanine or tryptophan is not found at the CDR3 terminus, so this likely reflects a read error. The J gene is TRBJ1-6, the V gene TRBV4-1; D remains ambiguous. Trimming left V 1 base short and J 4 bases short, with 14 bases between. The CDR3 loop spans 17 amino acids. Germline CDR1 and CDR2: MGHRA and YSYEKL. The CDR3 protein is CASSQGGEGIYNSPLHL. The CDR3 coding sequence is TGCGCCAGCAGCCAAGGTGGGGAGGGAATTTATAATTCACCCCTCCACCTT.

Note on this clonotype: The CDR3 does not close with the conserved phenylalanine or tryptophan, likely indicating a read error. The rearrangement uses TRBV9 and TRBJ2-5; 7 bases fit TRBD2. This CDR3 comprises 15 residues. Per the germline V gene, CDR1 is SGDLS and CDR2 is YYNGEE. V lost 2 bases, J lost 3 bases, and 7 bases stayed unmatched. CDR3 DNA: TGTGCCAGCAGCGTTGAGCGGGGTGTAAAAGAGACCCAGTACTCC. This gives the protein CASSVERGVKETQYS.